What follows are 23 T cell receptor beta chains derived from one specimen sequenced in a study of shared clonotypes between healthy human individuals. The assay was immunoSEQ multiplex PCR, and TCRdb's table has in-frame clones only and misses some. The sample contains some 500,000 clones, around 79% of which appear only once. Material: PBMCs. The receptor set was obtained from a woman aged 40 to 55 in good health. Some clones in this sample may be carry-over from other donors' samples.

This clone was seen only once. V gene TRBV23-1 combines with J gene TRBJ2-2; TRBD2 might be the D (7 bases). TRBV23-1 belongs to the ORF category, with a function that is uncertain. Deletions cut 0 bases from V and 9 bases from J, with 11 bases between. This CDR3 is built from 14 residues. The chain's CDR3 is CASSQSGGRWELFF. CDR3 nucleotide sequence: TGCGCCAGCAGTCAATCGGGGGGGCGTTGGGAGCTGTTTTTT.

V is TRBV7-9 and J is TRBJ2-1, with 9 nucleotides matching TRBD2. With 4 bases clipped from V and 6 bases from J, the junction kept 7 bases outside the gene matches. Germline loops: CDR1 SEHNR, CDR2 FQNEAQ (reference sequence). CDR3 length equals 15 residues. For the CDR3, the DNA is TGTGCCAGCAGCTCCATAGCGGGAGCCCCCAATGAGCAGTTCTTC. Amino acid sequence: CASSSIAGAPNEQFF.

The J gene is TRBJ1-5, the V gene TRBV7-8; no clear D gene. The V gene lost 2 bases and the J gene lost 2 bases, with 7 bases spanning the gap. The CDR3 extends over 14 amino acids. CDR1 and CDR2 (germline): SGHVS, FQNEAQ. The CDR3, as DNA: TGTGCCAGCAGCTTATCGAATGGCAATCAGCCCCAGCATTTT. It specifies CASSLSNGNQPQHF.

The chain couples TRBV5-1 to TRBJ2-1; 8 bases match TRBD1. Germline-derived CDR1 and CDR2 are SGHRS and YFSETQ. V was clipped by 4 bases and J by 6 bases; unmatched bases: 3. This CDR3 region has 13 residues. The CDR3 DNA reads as TGCGCCAGCAGCGTACAGGGGGTCAATGAGCAGTTCTTC. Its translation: CASSVQGVNEQFF.

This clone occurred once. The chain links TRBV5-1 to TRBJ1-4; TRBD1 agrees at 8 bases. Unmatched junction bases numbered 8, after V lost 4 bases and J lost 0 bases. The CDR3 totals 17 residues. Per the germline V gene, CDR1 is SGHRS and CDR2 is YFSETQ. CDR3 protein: CASSGGTGTSTNEKLFF. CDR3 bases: TGCGCCAGCAGCGGGGGGACAGGAACTTCAACTAATGAAAAACTGTTTTTT.

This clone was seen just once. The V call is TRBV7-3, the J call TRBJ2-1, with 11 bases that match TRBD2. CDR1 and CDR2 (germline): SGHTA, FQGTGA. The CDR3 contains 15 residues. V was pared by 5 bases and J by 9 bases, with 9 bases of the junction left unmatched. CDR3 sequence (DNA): TGTGCCAGCAGCAAAACTAGCGGGAGTGTGGGTGAGCAGTTCTTC. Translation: CASSKTSGSVGEQFF.

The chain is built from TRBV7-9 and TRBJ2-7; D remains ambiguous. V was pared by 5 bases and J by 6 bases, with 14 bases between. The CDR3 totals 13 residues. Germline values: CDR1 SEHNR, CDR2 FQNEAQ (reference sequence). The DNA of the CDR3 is TGTGCCAGCAGCACACAAGATTCCACCGAGCAGTACTTC. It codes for CASSTQDSTEQYF.

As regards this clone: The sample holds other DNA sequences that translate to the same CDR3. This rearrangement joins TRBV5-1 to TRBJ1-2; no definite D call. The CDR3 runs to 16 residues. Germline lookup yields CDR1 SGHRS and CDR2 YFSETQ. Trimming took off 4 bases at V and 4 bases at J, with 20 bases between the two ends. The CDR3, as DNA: TGCGCCAGCAGCCCGGCCGGTAATTCCGTAGGCTATGGCTACACCTTC. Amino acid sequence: CASSPAGNSVGYGYTF. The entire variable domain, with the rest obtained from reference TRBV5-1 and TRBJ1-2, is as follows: KAGVTQTPRYLIKTRGQQVTLSCSPISGHRSVSWYQQTPGQGLQFLFEYFSETQRNKGNFPGRFSGRQFSNSRSEMNVSTLELGDSALYLCASSPAGNSVGYGYTFGSGTRLTVV.

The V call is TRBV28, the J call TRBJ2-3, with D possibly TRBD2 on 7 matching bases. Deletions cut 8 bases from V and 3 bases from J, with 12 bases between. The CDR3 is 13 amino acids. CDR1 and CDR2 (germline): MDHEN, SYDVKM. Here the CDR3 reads CASRGAGTDTQYF. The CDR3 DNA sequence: TGTGCCAGCCGGGGGGCAGGAACAGATACGCAGTATTTT.

The CDR3 reads CAWALGETQYF. The DNA of the CDR3 is TGTGCCTGGGCCTTGGGGGAGACCCAGTACTTC. V usage is TRBV30 and J usage is TRBJ2-5; D is ambiguous. From germline, CDR1 is GTSNPN and CDR2 SVGIG (reference sequence). V gave up 5 bases and J gave up 5 bases, with 9 bases separating them. This CDR3 is built from 11 residues.

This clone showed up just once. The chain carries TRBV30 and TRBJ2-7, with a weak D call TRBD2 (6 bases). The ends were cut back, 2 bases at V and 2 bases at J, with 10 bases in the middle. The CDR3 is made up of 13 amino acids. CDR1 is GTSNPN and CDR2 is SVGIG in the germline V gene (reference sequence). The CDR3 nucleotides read TGTGCCTGGAGTTCGGGAGTCCCCTACGAGCAGTACTTC. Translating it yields CAWSSGVPYEQYF.

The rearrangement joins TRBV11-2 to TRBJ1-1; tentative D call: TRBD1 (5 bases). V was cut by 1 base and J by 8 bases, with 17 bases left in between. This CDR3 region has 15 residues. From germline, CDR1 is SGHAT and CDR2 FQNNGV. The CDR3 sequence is CASSLAQGWGVEAFF. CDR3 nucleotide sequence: TGTGCCAGCAGCTTAGCCCAGGGCTGGGGGGTAGAAGCTTTCTTT.

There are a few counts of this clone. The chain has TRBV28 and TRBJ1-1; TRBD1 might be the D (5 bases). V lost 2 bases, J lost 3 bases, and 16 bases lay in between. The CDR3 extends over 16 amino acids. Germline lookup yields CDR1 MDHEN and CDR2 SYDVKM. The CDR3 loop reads CASSLGARVWDTEAFF. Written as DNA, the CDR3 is TGTGCCAGCAGTTTAGGGGCAAGGGTTTGGGACACTGAAGCTTTCTTT.

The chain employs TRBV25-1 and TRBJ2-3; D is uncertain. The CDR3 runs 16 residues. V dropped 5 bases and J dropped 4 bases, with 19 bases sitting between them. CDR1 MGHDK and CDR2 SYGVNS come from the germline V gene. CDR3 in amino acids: CASSPNPDGHPDTQYF. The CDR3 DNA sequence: TGTGCCAGCAGTCCCAACCCGGACGGCCACCCAGATACGCAGTATTTT.

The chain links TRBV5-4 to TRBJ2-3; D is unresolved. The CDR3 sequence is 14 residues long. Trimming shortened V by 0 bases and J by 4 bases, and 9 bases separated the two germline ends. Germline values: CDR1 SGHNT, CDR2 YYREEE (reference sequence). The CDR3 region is CASSLAGRPDTQYF. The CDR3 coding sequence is TGTGCCAGCAGCTTGGCCGGCCGGCCAGATACGCAGTATTTT.

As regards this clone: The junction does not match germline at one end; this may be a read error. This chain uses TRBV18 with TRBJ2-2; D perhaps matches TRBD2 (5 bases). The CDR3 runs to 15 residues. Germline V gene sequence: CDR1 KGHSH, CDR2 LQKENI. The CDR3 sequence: CASSPPPGNTGKLFF. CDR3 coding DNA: TGTGCCAGCTCACCTCCCCCGGGTAACACCGGGAAGCTGTTTTTT.

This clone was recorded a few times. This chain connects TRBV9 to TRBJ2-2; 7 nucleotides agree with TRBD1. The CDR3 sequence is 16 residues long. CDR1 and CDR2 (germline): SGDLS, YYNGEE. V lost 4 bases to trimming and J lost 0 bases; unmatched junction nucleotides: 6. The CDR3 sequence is CASSRNRGSNTGELFF. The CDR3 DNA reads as TGTGCCAGCAGCAGGAACAGGGGTTCGAACACCGGGGAGCTGTTTTTT.

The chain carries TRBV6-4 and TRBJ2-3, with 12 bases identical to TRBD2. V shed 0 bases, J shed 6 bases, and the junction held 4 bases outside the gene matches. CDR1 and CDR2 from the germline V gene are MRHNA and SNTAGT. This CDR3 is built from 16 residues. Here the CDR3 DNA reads TGTGCCAGCAGTGACTCGACTAGCGGGAGTTTGGATACGCAGTATTTT. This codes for CASSDSTSGSLDTQYF.

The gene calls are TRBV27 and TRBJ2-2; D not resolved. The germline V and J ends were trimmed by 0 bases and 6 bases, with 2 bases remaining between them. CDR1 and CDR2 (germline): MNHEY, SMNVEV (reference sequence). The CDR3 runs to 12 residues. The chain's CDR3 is CASSLSPGELFF. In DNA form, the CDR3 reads TGTGCCAGCAGTTTATCCCCCGGGGAGCTGTTTTTT.

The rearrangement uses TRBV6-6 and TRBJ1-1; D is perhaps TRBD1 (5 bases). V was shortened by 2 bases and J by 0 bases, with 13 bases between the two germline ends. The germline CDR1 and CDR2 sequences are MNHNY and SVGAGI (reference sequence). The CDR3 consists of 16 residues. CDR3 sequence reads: CASSYDSRAMNTEAFF. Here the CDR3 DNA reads TGTGCCAGCAGTTACGACTCCAGGGCCATGAACACTGAAGCTTTCTTT.

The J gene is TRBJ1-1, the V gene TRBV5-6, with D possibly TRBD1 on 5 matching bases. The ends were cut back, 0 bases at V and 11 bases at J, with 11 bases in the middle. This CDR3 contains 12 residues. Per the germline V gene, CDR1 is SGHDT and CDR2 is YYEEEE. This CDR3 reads CASSLGGFGAFF. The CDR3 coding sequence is TGTGCCAGCAGCTTGGGGGGGTTCGGGGCTTTCTTT.

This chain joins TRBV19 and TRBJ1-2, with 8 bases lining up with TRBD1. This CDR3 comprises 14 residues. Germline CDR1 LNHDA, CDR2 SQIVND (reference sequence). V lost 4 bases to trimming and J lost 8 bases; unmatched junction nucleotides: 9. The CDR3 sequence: CASSSKLRGQGYTF. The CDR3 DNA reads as TGTGCCAGTAGTAGCAAACTCAGGGGGCAAGGCTACACCTTC.

The CDR3 bases are TGTGCCAGCAGCTTAAGATTGTCAGCTAGCGGCTACACCTTC. The encoded protein is CASSLRLSASGYTF. The J gene is TRBJ1-2, the V gene TRBV7-2; D remains ambiguous. This CDR3 has 14 amino acids. Trimming took 2 bases from V and 8 from J, leaving 15 bases between them. CDR1 SGHTA and CDR2 FQGNSA come from the germline V gene.